These 25 T cell receptor beta chains were sequenced from one sample in a study of T cells in Graves' hyperthyroidism and ophthalmopathy. Amplification of TCR beta CDR3 regions was performed using RNA transcripts as template. First-round RT-PCR of the TCR CDR3 relied on the HTBI primer set. TCRdb passed the multiplex PCR reads through MiXCR, listing each CDR3 protein once. This table has roughly 560,000 distinct CDR3 sequences, approximately 15% appearing once. The sample was blood. The source of these receptors is a woman between 40 and 50 years old with Graves' ophthalmopathy.

The V gene is TRBV19, the J gene TRBJ1-5; D uncertain. The germline CDR1 and CDR2 sequences are LNHDA and SQIVND (reference sequence). The CDR3 totals 14 residues. V shed 1 base and J shed 5 bases, with 9 bases lying between them. CDR3 region: CASSIVVVDQPQHF. CDR3 sequence (DNA): TGTGCCAGTAGTATAGTCGTGGTGGATCAGCCCCAGCATTTT.

The genes are TRBV6-2 or TRBV6-3 and TRBJ2-5; D unclear. V lost 8 bases, J lost 5 bases, and 9 bases lay in between. The CDR3 totals 11 residues. Germline V gene lookup returns CDR1 MNHEY and CDR2 SVGEGT. This chain's CDR3 is CASGDRETQYF. The CDR3 DNA sequence: TGTGCCAGCGGTGATCGGGAGACCCAGTACTTC.

This clonotype was seen many times. The chain couples TRBV20-1 to TRBJ2-7; 7 bases map to TRBD1. Germline trimming cut 3 bases from V and 3 bases from J; bases unmatched to any gene: 5. CDR1 DFQATT and CDR2 SNEGSKA come from the germline V gene (reference sequence). CDR3 length equals 13 residues. CDR3 loop: CSASIDRDYEQYF. The CDR3 region has the DNA TGCAGTGCTAGTATTGACAGGGACTACGAGCAGTACTTC.

The J gene is TRBJ1-6, the V gene TRBV20-1; 7 bases align to TRBD1. V shed 5 bases and J 0 bases; nucleotides not matched to a gene: 1. CDR1 is DFQATT, CDR2 SNEGSKA, per germline (reference sequence). CDR3 size: 14 residues. The chain's CDR3 is CSAQGDSYNSPLHF. In DNA, the CDR3 is TGCAGTGCTCAGGGGGACTCCTATAATTCACCCCTCCACTTT.

The sample holds many counts of this clonotype. One junction end disagrees with the germline gene, perhaps due to a read error. The rearrangement uses TRBV12-3 or TRBV12-4 and TRBJ2-5, with 8 bases matching TRBD1. The CDR3 loop spans 13 amino acids. As DNA, the CDR3 is TGTGCTAGCAGCTTAGCAGGGGGCGAGACCCAGTACTTC. Encoded protein: CASSLAGGETQYF.

This clonotype was seen at least ten times. This chain links TRBV7-2 with TRBJ1-2, with D possibly matching TRBD1 (5 bases). The germline V gene encodes CDR1 SGHTA and CDR2 FQGNSA. V lost 0 bases and J lost 8, with 19 bases in between. The CDR3 contains 16 residues. CDR3 residues: CASSLAGRVGEGGYTF. CDR3 in DNA: TGTGCCAGCAGCTTAGCAGGTCGGGTAGGGGAAGGCGGCTACACCTTC.

Ten or more counts support this clonotype. V gene TRBV7-8 combines with J gene TRBJ2-7; D unclear. The CDR3 is 11 amino acids. CDR1 and CDR2 (germline): SGHVS, FQNEAQ. Trimming shortened V by 3 bases and J by 6 bases, and 6 bases separated the two germline ends. This chain's CDR3 is CASSFTSEQYF. CDR3 nucleotide sequence: TGTGCCAGCAGCTTTACGAGCGAGCAGTACTTC.

In this sample, this clonotype turned up a few times. The chain carries TRBV12-3 or TRBV12-4 and TRBJ2-7, with TRBD1 matching 8 bases. The J segment lost 6 bases and the V segment lost 0 bases, leaving 10 bases of the junction unmatched. This CDR3 comprises 16 residues. This chain's CDR3 is CASSLAQGQEAREQYF. The CDR3 DNA sequence: TGTGCCAGCAGTTTAGCGCAGGGACAGGAAGCCCGCGAGCAGTACTTC.

Turning to this clonotype: A read error is possible here, since a much larger clone lies one base away. The chain is built from TRBV6-1 and TRBJ2-1; 9 bases are a match to TRBD1. Germline V gene data show CDR1 as MNHNS and CDR2 as SASEGT. V gave up 3 bases and J gave up 13 bases; unmatched junction bases: 16. The length of the CDR3 is 16 residues. As DNA, the CDR3 is TGTGCCAGCAGTGAGATTCCGGGACAGGGATTCGAGACCCAGTTCTTC. Amino acid sequence: CASSEIPGQGFETQFF.

This clonotype was detected ten times or more. The chain combines TRBV12-3 or TRBV12-4 with TRBJ1-1, with D tentatively TRBD1 (5 bases). V lost 4 bases to trimming and J lost 8 bases, with 14 bases between them. The CDR3 extends over 13 amino acids. This CDR3 reads CASSSRGSREAFF. DNA for the CDR3: TGTGCCAGCAGTTCCCGGGGCTCTAGGGAAGCTTTCTTT.

This clonotype was recorded many times. The chain employs TRBV29-1 and TRBJ2-7, with 9 bases lining up with TRBD1. In germline, CDR1 is SQVTM, CDR2 ANQGSEA. J lost 5 bases, V lost 6 bases, and 5 bases had no gene match. The length of the CDR3 is 12 residues. The CDR3 sequence is CSVLGQGHEQYF. The CDR3 DNA is TGCAGCGTCTTGGGACAGGGCCACGAGCAGTACTTC.

Points on this clonotype: Possible read error: a much larger clone is one base away. The chain combines TRBV6-1 with TRBJ2-2; the D is unclear. Germline V lookup: CDR1 MNHNS, CDR2 SASEGT. The CDR3 consists of 14 residues. For the CDR3, the DNA is TGTGCCAGCAGTGCCCGACCCTCCGCCGGAGAGCTGTTTTTT. It yields the protein CASSARPSAGELFF.

For this clonotype: A much larger clone lies a single base off, so this may be a read error. The CDR3 reads CASSHTDMIYGYTF. DNA for the CDR3: TGTGCCAGCAGCCACACGGACATGATCTATGGCTACACCTTC. V and J are TRBV14 and TRBJ1-2; a possible D gene is TRBD1 (5 bases). CDR1 is SGHDN, CDR2 FVKESK, per germline. The CDR3 contains 14 residues. V lost 3 bases to trimming and J lost 4 bases, with 12 bases between them. The full variable domain, completed using reference TRBV14 and TRBJ1-2, is EAGVTQFPSHSVIEKGQTVTLRCDPISGHDNLYWYRRVMGKEIKFLLHFVKESKQDESGMPNNRFLAERTGGTYSTLKVQPAELEDSGVYFCASSHTDMIYGYTFGSGTRLTVV.

At least ten counts were recorded for this clonotype. The chain couples TRBV6-5 to TRBJ2-5; 10 nucleotides agree with TRBD2. V gave up 4 bases and J gave up 4 bases; unmatched junction bases: 9. The CDR3 runs 16 residues. In germline, CDR1 is MNHEY, CDR2 SVGAGI. The chain's CDR3 is CASSLIKREGRETQYF. The CDR3 nucleotides are TGTGCCAGCAGTTTAATCAAGCGGGAGGGCCGAGAGACCCAGTACTTC.

The chain joins TRBV30 to TRBJ1-2; TRBD1 matches at 9 bases. The CDR3 is 15 residues long. Trimming took 1 base from V and 4 from J; bases not matched to a gene: 7. CDR1 GTSNPN and CDR2 SVGIG come from the germline V gene (reference sequence). For the CDR3, the DNA is TGTGCCTGGAGTGCCCAGGACAGGGGCATCTATGGCTACACCTTC. It yields the protein CAWSAQDRGIYGYTF.

At least ten counts were recorded for this clonotype. The V gene is TRBV7-9, the J gene TRBJ2-7; 7 nucleotides align to TRBD1. Germline values: CDR1 SEHNR, CDR2 FQNEAQ (reference sequence). This CDR3 region has 15 residues. The V segment lost 4 bases and the J segment 2 bases; nucleotides outside the gene matches: 8. CDR3 nucleotide sequence: TGTGCCAGCAGCTCGACGACAGGGAGAACCTACGAGCAGTACTTC. Residues: CASSSTTGRTYEQYF.

This clonotype has more than one count but fewer than ten. The chain couples TRBV29-1 to TRBJ2-7; 10 nucleotides line up with TRBD1. Germline CDR1 is SQVTM and CDR2 is ANQGSEA. Trimming at V came to 7 bases and at J to 6 bases, leaving 9 bases not matched to a gene. CDR3 length: 13 amino acids. This chain's CDR3 is CSATGQGGSEQYF. In DNA, the CDR3 is TGCAGCGCCACCGGACAGGGGGGGAGCGAGCAGTACTTC.

This clonotype appeared many times. A much larger clone is a single base away; this may be a read error. The chain carries TRBV12-3 or TRBV12-4 and TRBJ1-1; maybe TRBD1 (5 bases). V was shortened by 6 bases and J by 6 bases, with 8 bases between the two germline ends. This CDR3 contains 11 residues. The CDR3 loop is CASRQGAEAFF. The DNA of the CDR3 is TGTGCCAGCAGGCAGGGAGCTGAAGCTTTCTTT.

This clonotype has a count of ten or more. The chain links TRBV28 to TRBJ1-2; 9 nucleotides align to TRBD1. This CDR3 is built from 14 residues. Trimming removed 5 bases from V and 8 bases from J; junction bases left unmatched: 9. Per the germline V gene, CDR1 is MDHEN and CDR2 is SYDVKM. CDR3 sequence: CASSQFRTGEGYTF. As DNA, the CDR3 is TGTGCCAGCAGTCAGTTCCGGACAGGGGAAGGCTACACCTTC.

This clonotype was seen ten or more times. The genes are TRBV6-4 and TRBJ1-5; the D is unclear. V was pared by 2 bases and J by 0 bases, with 14 bases between. Germline V gives CDR1 MRHNA, CDR2 SNTAGT. CDR3 length equals 17 residues. The DNA for the CDR3 is TGTGCCAGCAGTGACCGGCCCCCAGTAGGTAGCAATCAGCCCCAGCATTTT. It specifies CASSDRPPVGSNQPQHF.

This clonotype was counted at least ten times. V gene TRBV28 combines with J gene TRBJ2-4, with 10 bases matching TRBD1. The V and J ends lost 6 bases and 6 bases, in that order; junction bases with no gene match: 5. This CDR3 spans 14 amino acids. CDR1 and CDR2 (germline): MDHEN, SYDVKM. CDR3 coding DNA: TGTGCCAGCAGGGCAAGGACAGGGGGAAACATTCAGTACTTC. Amino acid sequence: CASRARTGGNIQYF.

This clonotype was detected many times. The chain couples TRBV27 to TRBJ2-4; 7 bases map to TRBD1. J gave up 8 bases and V 4 bases, and 11 bases lay outside the gene matches. The length of the CDR3 is 15 residues. Germline CDR1 is MNHEY and CDR2 is SMNVEV (reference sequence). The CDR3 protein is CASSSLLTGLHIQYF. The CDR3 bases are TGTGCCAGCAGTTCACTCCTGACAGGGTTACACATTCAGTACTTC.

At least ten counts were recorded for this clonotype. The CDR3 region is CASTPQDARQPQHF. The CDR3 bases are TGTGCCAGCACCCCCCAGGACGCCAGGCAGCCCCAGCATTTT. The chain carries TRBV12-3 or TRBV12-4 and TRBJ1-5; D unresolved. The CDR3 runs to 14 residues. V lost 7 bases to trimming and J lost 7 bases, with 17 bases between them.

This clonotype was recorded many times. The gene calls are TRBV11-2 and TRBJ1-1, with D possibly TRBD1 on 5 matching bases. Germline V lookup: CDR1 SGHAT, CDR2 FQNNGV. The CDR3 sequence is 16 residues long. Trimming removed 4 bases at V and 4 bases at J, with 19 bases between. The CDR3 region is CASSSAKVPGGTEAFF. The CDR3 DNA reads as TGTGCCAGCAGCTCCGCGAAGGTCCCCGGGGGCACTGAAGCTTTCTTT.

The chain recombines TRBV28 with TRBJ2-5; perhaps TRBD2 as D (5 bases). Trimming removed 5 bases from V and 4 bases from J, with 17 bases in between. The CDR3 covers 15 residues. The V gene's germline CDR1 is MDHEN and CDR2 SYDVKM. CDR3 nucleotides: TGTGCCAGCAGTCCCCAGTGGGCGGCGGGAGAGACCCAGTACTTC. It yields the protein CASSPQWAAGETQYF.